The 27 T cell receptor beta chains listed next were all sequenced from one sample in a study of neurological immune-mediated disorders. Each CDR3 protein is one row after TCRdb ran MiXCR on the 5' RACE reads. The sample shows 47,000 or so distinct CDR3 sequences, roughly 10% of them seen only once. The time point here: longitudinal time-point 1 (baseline). The sample taken for sequencing was PBMCs. The receptors stem from a woman aged 40-49 years in good health.

This clonotype was picked up many times. V and J are TRBV7-2 and TRBJ1-1, with D hard to call. There are 15 residues in the CDR3. CDR1 is SGHTA and CDR2 is FQGNSA in the germline V gene. V was cut by 5 bases and J by 1 base, with 14 bases left in between. The CDR3 DNA is TGTGCCAGCAGCCTTACCGGAGGGTGGAACACTGAAGCTTTCTTT. Residues: CASSLTGGWNTEAFF.

This clonotype was seen at least ten times. This chain joins TRBV25-1 and TRBJ1-2; tentatively, D is TRBD1 (6 bases). The germline V gene encodes CDR1 MGHDK and CDR2 SYGVNS. V was pared by 6 bases and J by 8 bases, with 16 bases between. The CDR3 has 13 residues. CDR3 residues: CASSPRGGSGYTF. The CDR3 DNA follows: TGTGCCAGCAGCCCGAGGGGGGGGAGCGGCTACACCTTC.

This clonotype was counted ten times or more. The chain employs TRBV29-1 and TRBJ1-2; a possible D gene is TRBD1 (5 bases). The CDR3 is made up of 10 amino acids. Trimming left V 3 bases short and J 8 bases short, with 7 bases between. Germline values: CDR1 SQVTM, CDR2 ANQGSEA. This chain's CDR3 is CSVDQGGYTF. The CDR3 nucleotides read TGCAGCGTTGACCAGGGCGGCTACACCTTC.

The sample holds many counts of this clonotype. The CDR3 DNA is TGTGCCAGCAGTTACGGGAACGGCGAGCAGTACTTC. Protein: CASSYGNGEQYF. V and J are TRBV6-2 or TRBV6-3 and TRBJ2-7, with unresolved D. Germline assignment: CDR1 MNHEY and CDR2 SVGEGT. Trimming stripped 2 bases from V and 6 bases from J, with 8 bases between. The CDR3 sequence is 12 residues long.

This clonotype appeared many times. This chain links TRBV10-2 with TRBJ2-1; the D is unclear. CDR3 size: 12 residues. Germline values: CDR1 WSHSY, CDR2 SAAADI. Trimming took 1 base from V and 7 from J, leaving 5 bases between them. The DNA of the CDR3 is TGCGCCAGCAGTGAGTTCAGGAATGAGCAGTTCTTC. This gives the protein CASSEFRNEQFF.

This clonotype was recorded at least ten times. CDR3 nucleotides: TGTGCCAGCAGCTTAGCGGAAAAAGGGAGTGGGTGGGATACGCAGTATTTT. Its protein is CASSLAEKGSGWDTQYF. The chain recombines TRBV7-2 with TRBJ2-3; weak D call: TRBD2 (5 bases). The CDR3 is 17 residues long. Germline V gene lookup returns CDR1 SGHTA and CDR2 FQGNSA. V shed 0 bases and J shed 6 bases, with 19 bases lying between them.

This clonotype was detected ten times or more. The chain joins TRBV5-1 to TRBJ2-7, with D unresolved. The CDR3 consists of 11 residues. The germline V gene has CDR1 SGHRS and CDR2 YFSETQ. V dropped 5 bases and J dropped 3 bases, with 6 bases sitting between them. CDR3 protein: CASSNDYEQYF. The CDR3 DNA reads TGCGCCAGCAGTAACGACTACGAGCAGTACTTC.

This clonotype was counted ten times or more. The rearrangement links TRBV5-1 to TRBJ2-1, with 9 nucleotides matching TRBD1. The germline CDR1 and CDR2 sequences are SGHRS and YFSETQ. V lost 4 bases to trimming and J lost 7 bases; unmatched junction nucleotides: 15. CDR3 length: 17 residues. The CDR3 sequence: CASSPKVSGQGTNEQFF. CDR3 sequence (DNA): TGCGCCAGCAGCCCGAAGGTTTCGGGACAGGGTACGAATGAGCAGTTCTTC. Complete variable domain (other parts from reference TRBV5-1 and TRBJ2-1): KAGVTQTPRYLIKTRGQQVTLSCSPISGHRSVSWYQQTPGQGLQFLFEYFSETQRNKGNFPGRFSGRQFSNSRSEMNVSTLELGDSALYLCASSPKVSGQGTNEQFFGPGTRLTVL.

At least ten counts were recorded for this clonotype. The chain recombines TRBV7-2 with TRBJ2-1; perhaps TRBD1 as D (6 bases). With 5 bases removed from V and 0 bases from J, the gap between germline ends came to 20 bases. CDR1 and CDR2 from the germline V gene are SGHTA and FQGNSA. The CDR3 consists of 18 residues. The CDR3 protein is CASSTPSRGRSSYNEQFF. DNA for the CDR3: TGTGCCAGCAGCACTCCCTCCAGGGGTAGGAGCTCCTACAATGAGCAGTTCTTC.

The table lists this clonotype with many counts. The chain links TRBV29-1 to TRBJ2-5, with a possible D match to TRBD2 (5 bases). With 5 bases removed from V and 0 bases from J, the gap between germline ends came to 7 bases. The germline V gene has CDR1 SQVTM and CDR2 ANQGSEA. This CDR3 spans 12 amino acids. The CDR3 DNA reads as TGCAGCGTTAGGGAGTACCAAGAGACCCAGTACTTC. It is translated as CSVREYQETQYF.

This clonotype was observed at least ten times. This sequence joins TRBV3-1 and TRBJ2-2; 7 nucleotides match TRBD2. Germline CDR1 and CDR2: LGHDT and YNNKEL (reference sequence). J was trimmed by 4 bases and V by 3 bases; bases with no gene match: 8. The CDR3 is made up of 16 amino acids. The CDR3 DNA reads TGTGCCAGCAGCCAGGATCTAGCGGACATCACCGGGGAGCTGTTTTTT. Protein product: CASSQDLADITGELFF.

This clonotype occurred once. Just one base apart from a much larger clone, this may be a read error. The V call is TRBV12-3 or TRBV12-4, the J call TRBJ2-2; the D gene is possibly TRBD2 (6 bases). The CDR3 is made up of 15 amino acids. The CDR3 DNA reads TGTACCAGCAGTTCCTGGACTACCGGGCCCGGGGAGCTGTTTTTT. Encoded protein: CTSSSWTTGPGELFF.

This clonotype appeared many times. This chain joins TRBV20-1 and TRBJ2-1; D unclear. V was clipped by 1 base and J by 5 bases, with 12 bases between them. The CDR3 is 14 amino acids. The germline gives CDR1 DFQATT, CDR2 SNEGSKA (reference sequence). In DNA, the CDR3 is TGCAGTGCTAGAGGAATAGGTATCCACAATGAGCAGTTCTTC. It translates to CSARGIGIHNEQFF.

This clonotype showed up many times. The chain is built from TRBV9 and TRBJ1-2; TRBD1 is a possible D gene (6 bases). Germline V gene data show CDR1 as SGDLS and CDR2 as YYNGEE. Trimming removed 0 bases at V and 8 bases at J, with 11 bases between. This CDR3 is built from 13 residues. CDR3 region: CASSVGSGGGYTF. Here the CDR3 DNA reads TGTGCCAGCAGCGTAGGAAGCGGGGGCGGCTACACCTTC.

At least ten counts were recorded for this clonotype. The V gene is TRBV6-6, the J gene TRBJ2-1; 7 bases agree with TRBD1. The CDR3 is 15 residues long. Germline V gene data show CDR1 as MNHNY and CDR2 as SVGAGI (reference sequence). Trimming removed 6 bases from V and 3 bases from J; junction bases left unmatched: 8. CDR3 DNA: TGTGCCAGCAGCACCCTGGACAGGCACTACAATGAGCAGTTCTTC. This sequence encodes CASSTLDRHYNEQFF.

To note about this clonotype: An end of the junction does not agree with germline; a read error may underlie this. The rearrangement uses TRBV5-1 and TRBJ1-1; 10 positions agree with TRBD1. Germline assignment: CDR1 SGHRS and CDR2 YFSETQ. The CDR3 is made up of 13 amino acids. In DNA form, the CDR3 reads TGCACCAGCAGCCTCGGACAGGGGGATGAAGCTTTCTTT. It specifies CTSSLGQGDEAFF.

This clonotype has at least ten counts. The rearrangement uses TRBV7-2 and TRBJ2-2, with 9 positions matching TRBD2. This CDR3 has 18 residues. Trimming cost V 2 bases and J 3 bases; bases outside gene matches: 10. The germline V gene encodes CDR1 SGHTA and CDR2 FQGNSA. CDR3 region: CASSLTLGGRADTGELFF. The CDR3 coding sequence is TGTGCCAGCAGCTTAACCCTTGGCGGGAGGGCCGACACCGGGGAGCTGTTTTTT.

This clonotype was seen many times. The chain carries TRBV5-1 and TRBJ2-3, with TRBD2 matching 10 bases. Trimming cost V 4 bases and J 5 bases; bases outside gene matches: 16. The CDR3 runs to 18 residues. Looked up from germline, CDR1 is SGHRS and CDR2 is YFSETQ. This CDR3 is CASSARLTSGGAKDTQYF. The CDR3 DNA sequence: TGCGCCAGCAGCGCTCGTTTGACAAGCGGGGGGGCGAAAGATACGCAGTATTTT.

In this sample, this clonotype turned up many times. This chain links TRBV27 with TRBJ1-5; D is undetermined. Trimming removed 6 bases at V and 1 base at J, with 10 bases between. Germline CDR1 and CDR2: MNHEY and SMNVEV (reference sequence). This CDR3 spans 14 amino acids. The CDR3 bases are TGTGCCAGCAGACCTAGAGGCAGCAATCAGCCCCAGCATTTT. It is translated as CASRPRGSNQPQHF.

This clonotype was seen a handful of times. The V and J genes are TRBV20-1 and TRBJ2-7; TRBD1 matches at 12 bases. The CDR3 is 15 amino acids. Looked up from germline, CDR1 is DFQATT and CDR2 is SNEGSKA (reference sequence). The V gene end was trimmed by 5 bases and the J gene end by 4 bases; junction bases not matched to a gene: 9. As DNA, the CDR3 is TGCAGTGCTGGGACAGGGGGCGTTTCGCCATACGAGCAGTACTTC. This codes for CSAGTGGVSPYEQYF.

This clonotype was found many times. This sequence joins TRBV7-8 and TRBJ2-1, with no clear D. Per the germline V gene, CDR1 is SGHVS and CDR2 is FQNEAQ. This CDR3 is 16 amino acids long. The germline V and J ends were trimmed by 1 base and 0 bases, with 10 bases remaining between them. CDR3 loop: CASSLDRASSYNEQFF. The CDR3 DNA follows: TGTGCCAGCAGCTTAGATAGGGCGAGCTCCTACAATGAGCAGTTCTTC.

This clonotype was detected many times. The chain recombines TRBV7-8 with TRBJ2-1; 11 positions agree with TRBD2. Trimming removed 4 bases from V and 2 bases from J; junction bases left unmatched: 1. The CDR3 covers 15 residues. Germline V CDR1 and CDR2: SGHVS, FQNEAQ. The CDR3 loop is CASSSGLAAYNEQFF. As DNA, the CDR3 is TGTGCCAGCAGCTCGGGACTAGCGGCCTACAATGAGCAGTTCTTC.

On this clonotype: The CDR3 ends on some other residue instead of the conserved phenylalanine or tryptophan, so this is likely a read error. The genes are TRBV27 and TRBJ1-2; D ambiguous. The ends were cut back, 6 bases at V and 1 base at J, with 9 bases in the middle. The CDR3 spans 13 residues. From germline, CDR1 is MNHEY and CDR2 SMNVEV (reference sequence). CDR3 sequence (DNA): TGTGCCAGCAGGTCGCAGTTTAACTATGGCTACACCTCC. Amino acids: CASRSQFNYGYTS.

The table lists this clonotype with many counts. This rearrangement joins TRBV27 to TRBJ2-6; D is ambiguous. The CDR3 has 14 residues. The germline V gene has CDR1 MNHEY and CDR2 SMNVEV (reference sequence). V was clipped by 3 bases and J by 4 bases, with 7 bases between them. The DNA of the CDR3 is TGTGCCAGCAGTTTCTCTTCAGGGGCCAACGTCCTGACTTTC. Its translation is CASSFSSGANVLTF.

This clonotype was observed at least ten times. The rearrangement joins TRBV20-1 to TRBJ2-1, with D perhaps matching TRBD1 (5 bases). V was clipped by 3 bases and J by 5 bases, with 8 bases between them. Per the germline V gene, CDR1 is DFQATT and CDR2 is SNEGSKA (reference sequence). The CDR3 covers 12 residues. CDR3 sequence (DNA): TGCAGTGCTAGTCCCAGGGACAATGAGCAGTTCTTC. This translates into CSASPRDNEQFF.

This clonotype was counted many times. The chain employs TRBV10-2 and TRBJ2-1; D is possibly TRBD2 (7 bases). Trimming shortened V by 0 bases and J by 7 bases, and 13 bases separated the two germline ends. Germline V gene sequence: CDR1 WSHSY, CDR2 SAAADI. The CDR3 has 15 amino acids. CDR3 residues: CASSESGGRINEQFF. The CDR3 DNA is TGCGCCAGCAGTGAGTCCGGGGGGCGCATAAATGAGCAGTTCTTC.

In this sample, this clonotype turned up many times. The chain links TRBV12-3 or TRBV12-4 to TRBJ2-7, with D tentatively TRBD1 or TRBD2 (5 bases each). The V end lost 2 bases, the J end lost 3 bases, and 11 bases lay between the germline ends. This CDR3 has 14 amino acids. As DNA, the CDR3 is TGTGCCAGCAGTTTATACGGGGCGAGCTACGAGCAGTACTTC. This gives the protein CASSLYGASYEQYF.